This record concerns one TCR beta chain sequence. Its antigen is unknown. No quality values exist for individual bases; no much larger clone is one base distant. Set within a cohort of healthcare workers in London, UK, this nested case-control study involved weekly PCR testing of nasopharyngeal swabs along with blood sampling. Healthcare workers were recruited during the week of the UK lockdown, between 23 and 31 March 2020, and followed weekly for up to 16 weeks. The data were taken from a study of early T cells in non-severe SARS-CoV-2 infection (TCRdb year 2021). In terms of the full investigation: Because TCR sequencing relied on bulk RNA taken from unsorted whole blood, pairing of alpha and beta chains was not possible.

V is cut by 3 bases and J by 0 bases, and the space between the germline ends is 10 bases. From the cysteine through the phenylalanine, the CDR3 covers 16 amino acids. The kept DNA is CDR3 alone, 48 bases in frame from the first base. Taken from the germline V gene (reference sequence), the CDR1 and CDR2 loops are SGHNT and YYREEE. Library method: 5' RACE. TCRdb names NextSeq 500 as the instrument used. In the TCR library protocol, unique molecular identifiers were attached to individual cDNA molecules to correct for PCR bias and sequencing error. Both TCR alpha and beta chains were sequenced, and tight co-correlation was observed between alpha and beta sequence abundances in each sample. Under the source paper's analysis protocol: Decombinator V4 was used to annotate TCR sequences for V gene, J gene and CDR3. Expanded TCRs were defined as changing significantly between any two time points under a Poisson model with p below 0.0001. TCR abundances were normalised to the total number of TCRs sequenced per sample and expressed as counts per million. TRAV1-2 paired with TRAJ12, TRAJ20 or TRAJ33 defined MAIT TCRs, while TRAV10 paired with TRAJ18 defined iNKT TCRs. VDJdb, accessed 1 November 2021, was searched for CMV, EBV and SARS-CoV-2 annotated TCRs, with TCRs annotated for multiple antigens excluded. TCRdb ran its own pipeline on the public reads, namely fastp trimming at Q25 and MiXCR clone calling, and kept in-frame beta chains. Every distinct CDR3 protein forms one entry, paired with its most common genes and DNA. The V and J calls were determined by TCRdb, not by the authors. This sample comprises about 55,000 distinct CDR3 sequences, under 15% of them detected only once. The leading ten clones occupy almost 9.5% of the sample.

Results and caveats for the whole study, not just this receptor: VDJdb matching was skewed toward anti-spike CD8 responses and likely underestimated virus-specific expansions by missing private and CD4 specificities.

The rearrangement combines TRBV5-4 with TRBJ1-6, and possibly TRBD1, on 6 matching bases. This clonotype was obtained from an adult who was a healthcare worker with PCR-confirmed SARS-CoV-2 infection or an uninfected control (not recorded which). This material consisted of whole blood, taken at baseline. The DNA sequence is TGTGCCAGCAGCTGGACAGTGAGCTCCTATAATTCACCCCTCCACTTT. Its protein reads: CASSWTVSSYNSPLHF.